The 11 T cell receptor beta chains below come from one sample, sequenced in a study of blood T cell repertoires in COVID-19. TCRdb keeps only in-frame clones here, not all; method: immunoSEQ multiplex PCR. The data contain tens of thousands of clones, approximately 93% of them singletons. Sequencing was done on a sample of peripheral blood. The receptors here all came from a woman in her sixties or seventies with COVID-19, enrolled during active disease.

The V and J genes are TRBV30 and TRBJ2-1; D gene ambiguous. Deletions cut 2 bases from V and 7 bases from J, with 6 bases between. Germline values: CDR1 GTSNPN, CDR2 SVGIG (reference sequence). This CDR3 spans 11 amino acids. The DNA of the CDR3 is TGTGCCTGGAGTTTCAGGAATGAGCAGTTCTTC. Translated: CAWSFRNEQFF.

The chain links TRBV28 to TRBJ2-7; the match to TRBD2 covers 10 bases. Germline lookup yields CDR1 MDHEN and CDR2 SYDVKM. The CDR3 consists of 18 residues. Trimming removed 2 bases from V and 1 base from J; junction bases left unmatched: 11. The CDR3 loop reads CASSLLAGVSHKSYEQYF. CDR3 DNA sequence: TGTGCCAGCAGTTTACTAGCGGGAGTCTCACATAAGTCCTACGAGCAGTACTTC.

The rearrangement uses TRBV2 and TRBJ1-1; tentative D call: TRBD1 (6 bases). CDR1 and CDR2 (germline): SNHLY, FYNNEI. This CDR3 has 15 amino acids. The V end was cut by 4 bases, the J end by 3 bases, with 15 bases between. This CDR3 reads CASSGRGSGDTEAFF. Written as DNA, the CDR3 is TGTGCCAGCAGTGGCAGGGGTTCCGGGGACACTGAAGCTTTCTTT.

CDR3: CASSIDRAGQGNYNEQFF. The CDR3 nucleotides are TGTGCCAGTAGTATAGATCGAGCGGGACAGGGTAATTACAATGAGCAGTTCTTC. The rearrangement links TRBV19 to TRBJ2-1, with 9 bases that match TRBD1. The CDR3 contains 18 residues. Losses at the gene ends were 0 bases for V and 4 bases for J; bases not matched to a gene: 10. The germline V gene has CDR1 LNHDA and CDR2 SQIVND (reference sequence).

The gene calls are TRBV7-9 and TRBJ2-1, with 13 nucleotides matching TRBD2. CDR3 size: 16 residues. Trimming took 4 bases from V and 6 from J; bases not matched to a gene: 6. The germline CDR1 and CDR2 sequences are SEHNR and FQNEAQ (reference sequence). The CDR3 here is CASSSSGLAGINEQFF. As DNA, the CDR3 is TGTGCCAGCAGCTCATCGGGACTAGCGGGAATCAATGAGCAGTTCTTC.

The CDR3 nucleotides are TGTGCCAGCAGCTTAGCGCTTGGAGGGACCTACAATGAGCAGTTCTTC. As protein: CASSLALGGTYNEQFF. The rearrangement joins TRBV7-6 to TRBJ2-1; TRBD2 is a possible D gene (6 bases). The CDR3 spans 16 residues. The V gene's germline CDR1 is SGHVS and CDR2 FNYEAQ. V lost 0 bases and J 2 bases, leaving 11 bases between the germline ends.

The gene calls are TRBV2 and TRBJ2-2; 8 nucleotides line up with TRBD1. CDR1 SNHLY and CDR2 FYNNEI come from the germline V gene. J lost 4 bases, V lost 5 bases, and 0 bases had no gene match. CDR3 length equals 13 residues. CDR3 in DNA: TGTGCCAGCAGTACAGGGGGCACCGGGGAGCTGTTTTTT. As protein: CASSTGGTGELFF.

The chain is built from TRBV6-5 and TRBJ2-3; possible D gene TRBD2, 5 bases. CDR3 size: 13 residues. Germline V gene sequence: CDR1 MNHEY, CDR2 SVGAGI. V was clipped by 2 bases and J by 6 bases, with 9 bases between them. CDR3 residues: CASSYGGSDTQYF. The CDR3, as DNA: TGTGCCAGCAGTTACGGAGGTTCCGATACGCAGTATTTT.

The chain carries TRBV4-3 and TRBJ1-4, with 8 nucleotides matching TRBD1. The trim removed 4 bases at V and 8 bases at J, leaving 6 bases unmatched. CDR3 size: 14 residues. The germline CDR1 and CDR2 sequences are LGHNA and YSLEER. Written as DNA, the CDR3 is TGCGCCAGCAGCCTCGGGACAGGAGACGAAAAACTGTTTTTT. Translation gives CASSLGTGDEKLFF.

The gene calls are TRBV7-2 and TRBJ2-1; the match to TRBD2 covers 7 bases. This CDR3 is built from 16 residues. J gave up 5 bases and V 5 bases, and 12 bases lay outside the gene matches. Per the germline V gene, CDR1 is SGHTA and CDR2 is FQGNSA. The DNA of the CDR3 is TGTGCCAGCAGCCGCCCGACCGGGACTATGCACAATGAGCAGTTCTTC. It encodes CASSRPTGTMHNEQFF.

The chain is built from TRBV9 and TRBJ2-1, with 7 nucleotides matching TRBD1. The V and J ends lost 4 bases and 0 bases, in that order; junction bases with no gene match: 4. The CDR3 sequence is 15 residues long. Germline V gene lookup returns CDR1 SGDLS and CDR2 YYNGEE. The CDR3 sequence: CASSFRTGSYNEQFF. CDR3 coding DNA: TGTGCCAGCAGCTTCCGGACAGGCTCCTACAATGAGCAGTTCTTC.